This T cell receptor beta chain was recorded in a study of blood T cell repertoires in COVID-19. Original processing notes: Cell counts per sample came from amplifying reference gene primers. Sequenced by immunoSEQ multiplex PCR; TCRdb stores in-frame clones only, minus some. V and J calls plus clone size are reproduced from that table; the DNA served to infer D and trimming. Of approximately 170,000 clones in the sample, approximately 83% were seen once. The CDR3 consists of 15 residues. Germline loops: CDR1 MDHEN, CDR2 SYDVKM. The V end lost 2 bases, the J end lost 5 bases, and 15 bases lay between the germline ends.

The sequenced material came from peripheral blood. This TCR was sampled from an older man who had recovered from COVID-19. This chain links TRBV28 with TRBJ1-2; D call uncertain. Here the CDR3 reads CASSLSTLGLYGYTF. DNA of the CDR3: TGTGCCAGCAGTTTAAGTACCCTTGGCCTGTATGGCTACACCTTC.